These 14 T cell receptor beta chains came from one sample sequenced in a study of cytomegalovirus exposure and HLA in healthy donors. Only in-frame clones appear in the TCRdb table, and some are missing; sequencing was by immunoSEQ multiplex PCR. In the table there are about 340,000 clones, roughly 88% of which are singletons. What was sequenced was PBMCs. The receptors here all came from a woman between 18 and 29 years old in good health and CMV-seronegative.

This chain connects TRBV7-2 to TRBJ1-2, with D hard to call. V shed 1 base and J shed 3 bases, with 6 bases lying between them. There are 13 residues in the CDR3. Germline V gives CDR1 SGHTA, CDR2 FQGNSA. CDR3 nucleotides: TGTGCCAGCAGCTTAGGTGAGGACTATGGCTACACCTTC. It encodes CASSLGEDYGYTF.

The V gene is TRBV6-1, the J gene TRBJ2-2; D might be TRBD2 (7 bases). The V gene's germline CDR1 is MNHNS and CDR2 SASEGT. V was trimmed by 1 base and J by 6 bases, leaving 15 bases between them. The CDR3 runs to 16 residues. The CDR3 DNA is TGTGCCAGCAGTGAAGTGGGGGGGGCCAACCCCGGGGAGCTGTTTTTT. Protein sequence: CASSEVGGANPGELFF.

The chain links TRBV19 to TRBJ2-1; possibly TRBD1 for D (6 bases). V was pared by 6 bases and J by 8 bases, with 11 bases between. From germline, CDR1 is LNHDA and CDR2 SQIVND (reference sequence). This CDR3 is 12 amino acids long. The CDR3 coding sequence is TGTGCCAGTAGCCTTAACAGGGATGAGCAGTTCTTC. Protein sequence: CASSLNRDEQFF.

Here the CDR3 DNA reads TGTGCCAGCAGTTACTCGGCTAGCGGGCTATACGAGCAGTACTTC. Protein product: CASSYSASGLYEQYF. The V call is TRBV6-6, the J call TRBJ2-7, with 8 bases lining up with TRBD2. From germline, CDR1 is MNHNY and CDR2 SVGAGI (reference sequence). CDR3 length: 15 amino acids. V gave up 0 bases and J gave up 4 bases; unmatched junction bases: 5.

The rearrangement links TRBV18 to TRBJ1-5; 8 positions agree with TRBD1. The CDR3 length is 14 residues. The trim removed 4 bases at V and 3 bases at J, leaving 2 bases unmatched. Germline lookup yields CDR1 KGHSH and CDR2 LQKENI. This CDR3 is CASSRDRHNQPQHF. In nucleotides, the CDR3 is TGTGCCAGCTCACGGGACAGGCACAATCAGCCCCAGCATTTT.

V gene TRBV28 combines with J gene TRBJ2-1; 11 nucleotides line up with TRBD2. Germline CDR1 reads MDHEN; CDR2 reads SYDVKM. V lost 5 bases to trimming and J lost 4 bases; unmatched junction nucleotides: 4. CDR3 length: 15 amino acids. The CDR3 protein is CASSSGTSGYNEQFF. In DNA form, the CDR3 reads TGTGCCAGCAGTAGTGGGACTAGCGGTTACAATGAGCAGTTCTTC.

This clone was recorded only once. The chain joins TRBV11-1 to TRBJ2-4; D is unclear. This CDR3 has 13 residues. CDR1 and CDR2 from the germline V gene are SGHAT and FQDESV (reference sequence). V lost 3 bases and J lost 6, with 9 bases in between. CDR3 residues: CASSFGQLNIQYF. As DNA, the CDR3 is TGTGCCAGCAGCTTTGGGCAGCTAAACATTCAGTACTTC.

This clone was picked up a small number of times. The CDR3 DNA sequence: TGTGCCAGCAGAGACCCGGGACAGGGACTTGGCTACACCTTC. It specifies CASRDPGQGLGYTF. The gene calls are TRBV6-5 and TRBJ1-2, with 9 bases aligning to TRBD1. The CDR3 spans 14 residues. After removal of 6 bases from V and 7 bases from J, the junction contained 9 bases not matched to a gene. Per the germline V gene, CDR1 is MNHEY and CDR2 is SVGAGI.

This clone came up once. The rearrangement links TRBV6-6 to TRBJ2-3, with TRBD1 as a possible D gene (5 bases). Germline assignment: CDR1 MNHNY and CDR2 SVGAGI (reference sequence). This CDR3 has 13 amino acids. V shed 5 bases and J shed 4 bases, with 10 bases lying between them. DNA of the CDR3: TGTGCCAGCAGTCCTAGGGGTTCAGATACGCAGTATTTT. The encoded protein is CASSPRGSDTQYF.

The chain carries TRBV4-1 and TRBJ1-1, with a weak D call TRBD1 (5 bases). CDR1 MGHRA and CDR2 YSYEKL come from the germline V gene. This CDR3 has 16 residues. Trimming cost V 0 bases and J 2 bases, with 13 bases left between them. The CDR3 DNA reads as TGCGCCAGCAGCCAAGAAGGGAGGGGCGGAAACACTGAAGCTTTCTTT. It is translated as CASSQEGRGGNTEAFF.

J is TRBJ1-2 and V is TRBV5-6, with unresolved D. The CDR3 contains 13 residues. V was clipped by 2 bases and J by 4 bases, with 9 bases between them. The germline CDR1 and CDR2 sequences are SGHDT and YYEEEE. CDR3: CASSFQRGYGYTF. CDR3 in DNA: TGTGCCAGCAGCTTTCAGCGGGGCTATGGCTACACCTTC.

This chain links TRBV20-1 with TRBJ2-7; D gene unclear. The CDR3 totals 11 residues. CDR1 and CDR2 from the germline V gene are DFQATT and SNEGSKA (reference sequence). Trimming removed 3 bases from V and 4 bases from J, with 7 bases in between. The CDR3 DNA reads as TGCAGTGCTAGGTGGAGTTACGAGCAGTACTTC. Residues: CSARWSYEQYF.

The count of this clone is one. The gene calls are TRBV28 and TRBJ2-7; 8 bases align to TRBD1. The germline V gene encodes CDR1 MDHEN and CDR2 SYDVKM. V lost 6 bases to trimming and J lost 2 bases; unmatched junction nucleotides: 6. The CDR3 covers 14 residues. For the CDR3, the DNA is TGTGCCAGCAGCCCCACGGACAGGGCCTACGAGCAGTACTTC. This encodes CASSPTDRAYEQYF.

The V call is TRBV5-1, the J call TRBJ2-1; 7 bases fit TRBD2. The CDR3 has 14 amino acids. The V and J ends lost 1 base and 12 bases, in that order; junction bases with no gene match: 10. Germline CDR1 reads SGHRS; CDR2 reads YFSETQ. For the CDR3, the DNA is TGCGCCAGCAGCTTGTTTGAGGACACGGGAGGGCAGTTCTTC. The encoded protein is CASSLFEDTGGQFF.